This TCR beta chain was sequenced during a study of OX40 agonist ivuxolimab in advanced cancers. As for the study in general: Patients were roughly 81% male with ages roughly 23 to 85, mean roughly 64.

The germline V gene has CDR1 SEHNR and CDR2 FQNEAQ (reference sequence). The CDR3 spans 13 residues. Between the trimmed V and J ends, which lost 5 bases and 2 bases, there was a span of 6 bases. Libraries were prepared by immunoSEQ multiplex PCR; TCRdb keeps only in-frame clonotypes and omits some of them. Of around 41,000 clones in the sample, approximately 90% are singletons; the top ten hold 4.5% to 6%. Sampling times: baseline, cycle 4 day 1, cycle 7 day 1. The sequencing here drew on CD4+ or CD8+ T cells sorted from blood, taken in a trial of the OX40 agonist ivuxolimab. The sequence was obtained from an adult with an advanced solid tumor such as melanoma, head and neck, liver or kidney cancer. This chain joins TRBV7-9 and TRBJ1-4; no clear D. This CDR3 reads CASSLSTNEKLFF. CDR3 in DNA: TGTGCCAGCAGCCTGTCCACTAATGAAAAACTGTTTTTT.